The T cell receptor beta chain described here comes from a study of naive and memory T cell subsets. This clonotype was recorded at least ten times. Its cognate antigen is unknown. Study findings and constraints: Clonotypes are single alpha or beta chains, not paired receptors.

An equimolar mix of two oligonucleotides served as the beta constant-region primer for TRBC1 and TRBC2. TCRdb analysed the UMI-ligation and nested PCR reads with MiXCR anew, one entry per CDR3 protein. The sample consists of approximately 82,000 distinct CDR3 sequences, roughly 7.3% of them appearing once. V lost 6 bases and J 4 bases, leaving 10 bases between the germline ends. CDR1 is SGHTA and CDR2 is FQGNSA in the germline V gene. The CDR3 totals 13 residues. V and J are TRBV7-2 and TRBJ1-5; the D is unclear. Sample: central memory CD4+ T cells from blood. This TCR derives from a human donor in good health. The CDR3 nucleotides are TGTGCCAGCAGTTTACAGCCTAATCAGCCCCAGCATTTT. Amino acids: CASSLQPNQPQHF. Based on the CDR3 plus reference TRBV7-2 and TRBJ1-5, the full variable domain is GAGVSQSPSNKVTEKGKDVELRCDPISGHTALYWYRQSLGQGLEFLIYFQGNSAPDKSGLPSDRFSAERTGGSVSTLTIQRTQQEDSAVYLCASSLQPNQPQHFGDGTRLSIL.